These 9 T cell receptor beta chains were all obtained from the same sample, sequenced in a study of cytomegalovirus exposure and HLA in healthy donors. Sequencing was performed with immunoSEQ multiplex PCR; in TCRdb, only in-frame clones are kept and a portion is missing. The data contain 250,000 to 300,000 clones, 90% of them singletons. Sequencing was performed on PBMCs. The receptors originated from a woman aged 18-29 years in good health and CMV-seronegative.

V usage is TRBV10-2 and J usage is TRBJ1-5; D gene unclear. This CDR3 is built from 12 residues. V shed 7 bases and J shed 2 bases, with 6 bases lying between them. From germline, CDR1 is WSHSY and CDR2 SAAADI. Here the CDR3 DNA reads TGCGCCAGCACCGCAGGCAATCAGCCCCAGCATTTT. It translates to CASTAGNQPQHF.

This clone was counted only a few times. The chain joins TRBV27 to TRBJ2-7; TRBD2 is a possible D gene (5 bases). Germline CDR1 is MNHEY and CDR2 is SMNVEV (reference sequence). The length of the CDR3 is 13 residues. V was cut by 8 bases and J by 0 bases, with 11 bases left in between. DNA of the CDR3: TGTGCCAGCCGGGAACAGAACTCCTACGAGCAGTACGTC. It codes for CASREQNSYEQYV.

A single count supports this clone. The rearrangement links TRBV5-1 to TRBJ2-4; 8 bases are shared with TRBD1. CDR3 length equals 15 residues. Per the germline V gene, CDR1 is SGHRS and CDR2 is YFSETQ. V was pared by 3 bases and J by 1 base, with 3 bases of the junction left unmatched. The CDR3 DNA reads TGCGCCAGCAGCTCGCGGGACAGGGCCAAAAACATTCAGTACTTC. Protein: CASSSRDRAKNIQYF.

The chain is built from TRBV7-3 and TRBJ1-1; tentatively, D is TRBD1 (5 bases). V lost 2 bases to trimming and J lost 5 bases, with 12 bases between them. The CDR3 totals 14 residues. Germline V lookup: CDR1 SGHTA, CDR2 FQGTGA. The CDR3 nucleotides are TGTGCCAGCAGCTTAGCGGGGCGCGGGACTGAAGCTTTCTTT. This gives the protein CASSLAGRGTEAFF.

This rearrangement joins TRBV4-1 to TRBJ1-4; D is possibly TRBD1 (6 bases). This CDR3 comprises 13 residues. Germline lookup yields CDR1 MGHRA and CDR2 YSYEKL. Trimming removed 6 bases at V and 5 bases at J, with 10 bases between. This CDR3 is CASRRQANEKLFF. In nucleotides, the CDR3 is TGCGCCAGCAGAAGACAGGCCAATGAAAAACTGTTTTTT.

This chain links TRBV6-5 with TRBJ2-1, with 13 bases matching TRBD2. The trim removed 5 bases at V and 6 bases at J, leaving 4 bases unmatched. The germline V gene has CDR1 MNHEY and CDR2 SVGAGI. The CDR3 is 15 residues long. The CDR3 sequence is CASSHRLAGGNEQFF. The CDR3 DNA reads TGTGCCAGCAGTCACCGACTAGCGGGGGGCAATGAGCAGTTCTTC.

This clone was seen only a few times. The CDR3 region has the DNA TGTGCCAGCAGTTACGGCTCTGGCTACACCTTC. This sequence encodes CASSYGSGYTF. The chain employs TRBV6-6 and TRBJ1-2; D is uncertain. The V gene lost 2 bases and the J gene lost 7 bases, with 5 bases spanning the gap. Germline V gene lookup returns CDR1 MNHNY and CDR2 SVGAGI (reference sequence). CDR3 length equals 11 residues.

This clone has only a few counts. This chain connects TRBV6-6 to TRBJ1-6; TRBD1 agrees at 11 bases. V gave up 10 bases and J gave up 9 bases; unmatched junction bases: 8. Germline V gene lookup returns CDR1 MNHNY and CDR2 SVGAGI (reference sequence). This CDR3 has 14 residues. CDR3: CAIHRGQGVSPLHF. Here the CDR3 DNA reads TGTGCCATCCACCGGGGACAGGGGGTTTCACCCCTCCACTTT.

The rearrangement uses TRBV19 and TRBJ2-1, with TRBD1 as a possible D gene (5 bases). The germline V gene encodes CDR1 LNHDA and CDR2 SQIVND (reference sequence). V was trimmed by 1 base and J by 0 bases, leaving 10 bases between them. This CDR3 has 16 amino acids. The CDR3 spells CASSIGNRPSYNEQFF. The CDR3 nucleotides are TGTGCCAGTAGTATAGGGAACAGGCCCTCCTACAATGAGCAGTTCTTC.